This T cell receptor (beta chain) was observed in a study of regulatory T cells in long-lasting Graves disease. Findings of the study overall: Sample size was small, which may have lowered accuracy.

This clonotype was seen only a few times. Its antigen is unknown. Time point meaning: newly diagnosed GD, antithyroid drugs for less than 3 months. PBMCs were the source of the RNA used for TCR sequencing. To make TCR beta libraries, researchers used iRepertoire HTBI primers and Arm-PCR of CDR3 regions. TCRdb independently ran MiXCR on the multiplex PCR reads; one entry per CDR3 protein. This repertoire shows 400,000 to 500,000 distinct CDR3 sequences, about 17% found once; its top ten account for about 25%. CDR3 length: 11 residues. The germline V gene has CDR1 MNHNS and CDR2 SASEGT. V was cut by 5 bases and J by 3 bases, with 4 bases left in between. These same data were also listed under a study on T cells in Graves' hyperthyroidism and ophthalmopathy.

The sample consisted of peripheral blood mononuclear cells (PBMCs), taken at new diagnosis, from a patient treated with antithyroid drugs. The clonotype comes from a woman between 18 and 29 years old with Graves disease. The J gene is TRBJ1-1, the V gene TRBV6-1; D is undetermined. The CDR3 DNA reads TGTGCCAGCAGTACCTACACTGAAGCTTTCTTT. Translating it yields CASSTYTEAFF.